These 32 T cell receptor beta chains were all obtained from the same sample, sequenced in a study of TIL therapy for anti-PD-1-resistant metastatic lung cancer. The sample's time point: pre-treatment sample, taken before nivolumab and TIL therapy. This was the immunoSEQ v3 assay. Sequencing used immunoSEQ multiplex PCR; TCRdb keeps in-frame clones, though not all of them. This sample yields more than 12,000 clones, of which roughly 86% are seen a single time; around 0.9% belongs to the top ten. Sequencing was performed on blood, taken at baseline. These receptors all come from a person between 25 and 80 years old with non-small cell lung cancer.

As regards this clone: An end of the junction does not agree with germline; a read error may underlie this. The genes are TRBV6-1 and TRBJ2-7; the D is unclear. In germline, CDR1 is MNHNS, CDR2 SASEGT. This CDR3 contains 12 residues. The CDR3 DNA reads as TGTGCCAGCAGCGAAGACCCTTACGAGCAGTACTTC. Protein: CASSEDPYEQYF.

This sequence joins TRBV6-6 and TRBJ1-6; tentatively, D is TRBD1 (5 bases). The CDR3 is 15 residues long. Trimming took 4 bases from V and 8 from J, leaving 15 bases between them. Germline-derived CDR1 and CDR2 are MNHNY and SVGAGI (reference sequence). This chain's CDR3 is CASSFSPVRDSPLHF. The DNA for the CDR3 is TGTGCCAGCAGTTTCTCCCCGGTCAGGGATTCACCCCTCCACTTT.

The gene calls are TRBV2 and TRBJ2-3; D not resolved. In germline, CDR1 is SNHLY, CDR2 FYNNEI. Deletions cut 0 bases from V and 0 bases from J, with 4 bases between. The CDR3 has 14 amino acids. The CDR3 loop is CASSEATSTDTQYF. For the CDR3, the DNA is TGTGCCAGCAGTGAAGCCACAAGCACAGATACGCAGTATTTT.

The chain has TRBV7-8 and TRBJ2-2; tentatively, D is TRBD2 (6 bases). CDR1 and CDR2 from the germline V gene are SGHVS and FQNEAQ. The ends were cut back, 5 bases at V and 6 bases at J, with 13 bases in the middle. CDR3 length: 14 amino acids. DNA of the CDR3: TGTGCCAGCAGCGCCCGACTAGTATCCGGGGAGCTGTTTTTT. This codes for CASSARLVSGELFF.

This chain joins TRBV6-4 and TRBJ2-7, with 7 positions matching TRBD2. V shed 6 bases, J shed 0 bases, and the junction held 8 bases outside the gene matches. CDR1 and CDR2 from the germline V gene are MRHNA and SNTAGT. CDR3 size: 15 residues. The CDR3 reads CASRSGLVVSYEQYF. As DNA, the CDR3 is TGTGCCAGCAGATCAGGACTAGTAGTCTCCTACGAGCAGTACTTC.

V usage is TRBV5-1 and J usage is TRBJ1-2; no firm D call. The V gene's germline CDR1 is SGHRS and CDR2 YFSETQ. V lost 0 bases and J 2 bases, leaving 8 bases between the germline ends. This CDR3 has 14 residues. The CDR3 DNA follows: TGCGCCAGCAGCTTGGACCCTAAAAACTATGGCTACACCTTC. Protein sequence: CASSLDPKNYGYTF.

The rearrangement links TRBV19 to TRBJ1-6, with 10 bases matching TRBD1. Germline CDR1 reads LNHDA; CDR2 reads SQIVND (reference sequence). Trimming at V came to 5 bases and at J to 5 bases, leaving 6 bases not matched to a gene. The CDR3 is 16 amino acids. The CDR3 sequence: CASSGGQGSNNSPLHF. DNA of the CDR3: TGTGCCAGTAGTGGGGGACAGGGGTCAAATAATTCACCCCTCCACTTT. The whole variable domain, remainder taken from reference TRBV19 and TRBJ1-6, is DGGITQSPKYLFRKEGQNVTLSCEQNLNHDAMYWYRQDPGQGLRLIYYSQIVNDFQKGDIAEGYSVSREKKESFPLTVTSAQKNPTAFYLCASSGGQGSNNSPLHFGNGTRLTVT.

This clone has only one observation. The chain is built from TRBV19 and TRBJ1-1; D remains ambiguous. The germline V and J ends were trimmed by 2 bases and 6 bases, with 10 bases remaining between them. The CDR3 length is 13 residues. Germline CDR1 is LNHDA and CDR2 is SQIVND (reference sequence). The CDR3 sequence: CASSIISGAEAFF. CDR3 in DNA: TGTGCCAGTAGTATAATTTCTGGAGCTGAAGCTTTCTTT.

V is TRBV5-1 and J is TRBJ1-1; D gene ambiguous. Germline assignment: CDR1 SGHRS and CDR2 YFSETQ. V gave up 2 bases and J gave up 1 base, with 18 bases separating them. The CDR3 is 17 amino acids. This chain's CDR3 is CASSFLYRDRKNTEAFF. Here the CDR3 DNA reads TGCGCCAGCAGCTTCCTCTACCGGGATAGAAAGAACACTGAAGCTTTCTTT.

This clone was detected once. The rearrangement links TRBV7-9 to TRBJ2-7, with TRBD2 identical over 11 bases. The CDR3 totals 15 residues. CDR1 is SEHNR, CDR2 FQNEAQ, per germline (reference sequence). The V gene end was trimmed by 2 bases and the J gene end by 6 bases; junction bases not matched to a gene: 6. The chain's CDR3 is CASSLQGLAGGEQYF. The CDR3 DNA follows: TGTGCCAGCAGCTTACAAGGGCTAGCGGGGGGCGAGCAGTACTTC.

Written as DNA, the CDR3 is TGTGCCAGCAGCTGGGGGGGACAGTACAATGAGCAGTTCTTC. It specifies CASSWGGQYNEQFF. The chain couples TRBV5-5 to TRBJ2-1; the D call may be TRBD1 or TRBD2 (7 bases each). The CDR3 consists of 14 residues. V was pared by 3 bases and J by 4 bases, with 11 bases between. Per germline, CDR1 SGHKS and CDR2 YYEKEE (reference sequence).

For the CDR3, the DNA is TGTGCCAGCAGCTTAAATCCCGGACTAGCAGTATACAATGAGCAGTTCTTC. This codes for CASSLNPGLAVYNEQFF. The rearrangement links TRBV7-3 to TRBJ2-1; 8 nucleotides line up with TRBD2. V lost 1 base, J lost 4 bases, and 9 bases stayed unmatched. Germline CDR1 SGHTA, CDR2 FQGTGA. The CDR3 covers 17 residues.

For the CDR3, the DNA is TGTGCCAGCAGTTTTGGGCAGGGGCCCGCTAATGGAAACACCATATATTTT. It translates to CASSFGQGPANGNTIYF. This chain links TRBV28 with TRBJ1-3, with D perhaps TRBD1 (6 bases). CDR1 is MDHEN, CDR2 SYDVKM, per germline. The CDR3 runs 17 residues. V was cut by 3 bases and J by 3 bases, with 18 bases left in between.

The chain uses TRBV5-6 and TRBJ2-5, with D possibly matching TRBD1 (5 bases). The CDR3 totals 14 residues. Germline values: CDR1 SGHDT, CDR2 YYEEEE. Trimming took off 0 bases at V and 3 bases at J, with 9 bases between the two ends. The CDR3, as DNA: TGTGCCAGCAGCTTGGTGGGCAGGGAAGAGACCCAGTACTTC. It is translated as CASSLVGREETQYF.

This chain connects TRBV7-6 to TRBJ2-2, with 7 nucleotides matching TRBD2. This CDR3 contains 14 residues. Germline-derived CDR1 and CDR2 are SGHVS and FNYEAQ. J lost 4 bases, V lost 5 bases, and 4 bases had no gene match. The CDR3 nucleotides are TGTGCCAGCAGCCGCGGGGGTGGCACCGGGGAGCTGTTTTTT. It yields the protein CASSRGGGTGELFF. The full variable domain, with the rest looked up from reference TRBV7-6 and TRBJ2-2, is GAGVSQSPRYKVTKRGQDVALRCDPISGHVSLYWYRQALGQGPEFLTYFNYEAQQDKSGLPNDRFSAERPEGSISTLTIQRTEQRDSAMYRCASSRGGGTGELFFGEGSRLTVL.

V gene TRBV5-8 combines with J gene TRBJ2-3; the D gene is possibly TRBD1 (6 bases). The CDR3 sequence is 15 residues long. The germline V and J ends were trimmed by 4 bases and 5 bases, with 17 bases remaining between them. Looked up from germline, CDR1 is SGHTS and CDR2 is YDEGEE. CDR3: CASSPSRQVQDTQYF. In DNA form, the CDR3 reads TGTGCCAGCAGCCCCTCACGACAGGTTCAAGATACGCAGTATTTT.

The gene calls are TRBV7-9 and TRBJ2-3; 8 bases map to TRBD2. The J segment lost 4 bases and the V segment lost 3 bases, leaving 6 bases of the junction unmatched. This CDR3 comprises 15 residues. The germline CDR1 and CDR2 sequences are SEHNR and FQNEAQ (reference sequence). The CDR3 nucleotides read TGTGCCAGCAGCTTGGCGGGGGGTGGGGCAGATACGCAGTATTTT. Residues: CASSLAGGGADTQYF.

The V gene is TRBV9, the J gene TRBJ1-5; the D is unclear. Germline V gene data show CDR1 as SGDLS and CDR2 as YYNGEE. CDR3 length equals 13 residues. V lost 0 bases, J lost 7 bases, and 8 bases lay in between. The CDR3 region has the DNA TGTGCCAGCAGCGTAGATCCCACCCAGCCCCAGCATTTT. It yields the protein CASSVDPTQPQHF.

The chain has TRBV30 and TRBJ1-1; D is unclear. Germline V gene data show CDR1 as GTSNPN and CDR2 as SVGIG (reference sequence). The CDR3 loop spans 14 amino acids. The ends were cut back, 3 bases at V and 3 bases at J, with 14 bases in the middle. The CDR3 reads CAWRSTWWDTEAFF. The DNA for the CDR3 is TGTGCCTGGAGATCGACTTGGTGGGACACTGAAGCTTTCTTT. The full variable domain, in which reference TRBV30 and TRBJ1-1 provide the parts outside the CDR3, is SQTIHQWPATLVQPVGSPLSLECTVEGTSNPNLYWYRQAAGRGLQLLFYSVGIGQISSEVPQNLSASRPQDRQFILSSKKLLLSDSGFYLCAWRSTWWDTEAFFGQGTRLTVV.

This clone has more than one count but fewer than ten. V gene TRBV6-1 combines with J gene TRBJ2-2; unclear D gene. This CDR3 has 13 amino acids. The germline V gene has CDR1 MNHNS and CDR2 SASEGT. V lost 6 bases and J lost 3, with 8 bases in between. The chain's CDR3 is CASRVDDTGELFF. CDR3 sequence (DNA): TGTGCCAGCAGGGTAGATGACACCGGGGAGCTGTTTTTT.

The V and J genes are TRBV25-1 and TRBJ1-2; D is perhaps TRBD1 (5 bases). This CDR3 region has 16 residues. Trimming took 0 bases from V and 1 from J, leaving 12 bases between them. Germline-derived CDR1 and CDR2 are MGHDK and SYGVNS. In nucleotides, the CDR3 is TGTGCCAGCAGTGAATATGGGGGACCCGGTAACTATGGCTACACCTTC. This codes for CASSEYGGPGNYGYTF.

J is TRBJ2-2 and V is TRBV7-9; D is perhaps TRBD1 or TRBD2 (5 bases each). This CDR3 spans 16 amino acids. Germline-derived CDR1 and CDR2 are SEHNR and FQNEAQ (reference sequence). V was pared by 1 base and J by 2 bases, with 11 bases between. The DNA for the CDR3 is TGTGCCAGCAGCTTAGGCCCTGGGGGTAACACCGGGGAGCTGTTTTTT. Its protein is CASSLGPGGNTGELFF.

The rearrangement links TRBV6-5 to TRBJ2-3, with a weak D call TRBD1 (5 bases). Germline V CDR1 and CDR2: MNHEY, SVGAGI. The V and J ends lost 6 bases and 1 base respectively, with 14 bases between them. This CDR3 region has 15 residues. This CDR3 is CASRDQGRGTDTQYF. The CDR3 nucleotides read TGTGCCAGCAGAGACCAGGGTAGGGGCACAGATACGCAGTATTTT.

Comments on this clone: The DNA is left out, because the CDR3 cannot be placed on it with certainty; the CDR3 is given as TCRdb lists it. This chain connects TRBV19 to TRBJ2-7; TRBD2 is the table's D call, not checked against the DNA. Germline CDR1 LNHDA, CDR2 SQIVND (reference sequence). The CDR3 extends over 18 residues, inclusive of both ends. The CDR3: CASSPPPWASGTLLVRMV.

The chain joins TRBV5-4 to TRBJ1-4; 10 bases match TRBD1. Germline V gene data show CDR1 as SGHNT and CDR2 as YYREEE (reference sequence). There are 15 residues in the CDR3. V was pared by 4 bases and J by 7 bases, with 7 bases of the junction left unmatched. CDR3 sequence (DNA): TGTGCCAGCAGCCTTACCGGGACAGGGGCTGAAAAACTGTTTTTT. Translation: CASSLTGTGAEKLFF.

The CDR3 DNA is TGTGCCAGCAGCCAAGTTAAAGGGGTCGGCAATGAAAAACTGTTTTTT. Translating it yields CASSQVKGVGNEKLFF. This chain connects TRBV4-2 to TRBJ1-4; a possible D gene is TRBD1 (5 bases). CDR3 length: 16 amino acids. V was cut by 1 base and J by 5 bases, with 14 bases left in between. CDR1 and CDR2 (germline): LGHNA, YNFKEQ.

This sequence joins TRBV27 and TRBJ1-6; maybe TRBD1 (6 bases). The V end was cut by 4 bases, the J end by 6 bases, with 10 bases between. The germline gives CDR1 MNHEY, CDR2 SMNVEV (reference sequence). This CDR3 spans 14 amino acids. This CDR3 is CASSSRGANSPLHF. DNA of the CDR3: TGTGCCAGCAGTTCCAGGGGAGCTAATTCACCCCTCCACTTT.

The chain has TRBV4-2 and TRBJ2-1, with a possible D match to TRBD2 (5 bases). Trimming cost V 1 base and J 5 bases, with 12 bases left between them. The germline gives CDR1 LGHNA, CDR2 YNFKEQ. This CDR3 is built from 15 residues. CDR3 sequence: CASSQASGYDNEQFF. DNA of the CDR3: TGTGCCAGCAGCCAAGCAAGCGGCTATGACAATGAGCAGTTCTTC.

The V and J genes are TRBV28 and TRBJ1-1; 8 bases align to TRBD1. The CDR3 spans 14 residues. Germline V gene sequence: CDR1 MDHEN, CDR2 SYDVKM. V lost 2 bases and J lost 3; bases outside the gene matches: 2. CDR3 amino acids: CASSLQGAYTEAFF. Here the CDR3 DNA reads TGTGCCAGCAGTTTACAGGGGGCGTACACTGAAGCTTTCTTT.

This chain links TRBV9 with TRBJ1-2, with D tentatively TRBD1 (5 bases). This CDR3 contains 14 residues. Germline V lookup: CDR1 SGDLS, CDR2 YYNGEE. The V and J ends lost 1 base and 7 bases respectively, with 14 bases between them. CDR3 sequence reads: CASSVSQGITGYTF. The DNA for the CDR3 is TGTGCCAGCAGCGTATCTCAGGGAATAACTGGCTACACCTTC.

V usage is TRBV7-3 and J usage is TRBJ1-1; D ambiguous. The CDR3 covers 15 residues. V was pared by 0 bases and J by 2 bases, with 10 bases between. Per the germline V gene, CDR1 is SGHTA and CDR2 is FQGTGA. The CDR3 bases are TGTGCCAGCAGCTTAACGGCACAGCGAAACACTGAAGCTTTCTTT. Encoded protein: CASSLTAQRNTEAFF.

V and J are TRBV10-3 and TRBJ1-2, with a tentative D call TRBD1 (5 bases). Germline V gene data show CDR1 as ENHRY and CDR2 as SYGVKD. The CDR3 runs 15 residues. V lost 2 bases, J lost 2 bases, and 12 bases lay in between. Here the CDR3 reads CAISEIGGGNYGYTF. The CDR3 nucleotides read TGTGCCATCAGTGAGATCGGGGGAGGGAACTATGGCTACACCTTC.